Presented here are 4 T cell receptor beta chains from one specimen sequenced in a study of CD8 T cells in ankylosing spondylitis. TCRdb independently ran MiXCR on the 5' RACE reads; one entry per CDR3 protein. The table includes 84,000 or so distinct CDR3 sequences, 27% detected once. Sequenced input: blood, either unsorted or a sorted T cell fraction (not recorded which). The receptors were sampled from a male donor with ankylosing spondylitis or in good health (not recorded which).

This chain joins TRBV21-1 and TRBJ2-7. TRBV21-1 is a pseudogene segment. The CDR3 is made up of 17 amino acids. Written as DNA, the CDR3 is TGTGCCAGCAGCAAAGGGCCTGGACGGAAACCGCCCTACGAGCAGTACGTC. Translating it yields CASSKGPGRKPPYEQYV.

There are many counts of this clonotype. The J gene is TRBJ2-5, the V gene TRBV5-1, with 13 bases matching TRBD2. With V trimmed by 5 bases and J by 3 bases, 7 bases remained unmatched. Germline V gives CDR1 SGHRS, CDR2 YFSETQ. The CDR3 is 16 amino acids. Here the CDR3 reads CASSRLAGGSEETQYF. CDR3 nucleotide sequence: TGCGCCAGCAGTCGACTAGCGGGGGGTTCCGAAGAGACCCAGTACTTC. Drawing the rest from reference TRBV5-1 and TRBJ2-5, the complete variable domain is KAGVTQTPRYLIKTRGQQVTLSCSPISGHRSVSWYQQTPGQGLQFLFEYFSETQRNKGNFPGRFSGRQFSNSRSEMNVSTLELGDSALYLCASSRLAGGSEETQYFGPGTRLLVL.

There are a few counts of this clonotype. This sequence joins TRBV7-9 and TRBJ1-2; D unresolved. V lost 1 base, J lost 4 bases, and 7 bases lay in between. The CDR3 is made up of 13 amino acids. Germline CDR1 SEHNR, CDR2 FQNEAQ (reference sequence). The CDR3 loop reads CASSLVQPYGYTF. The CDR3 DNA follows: TGTGCCAGCAGCTTAGTACAGCCCTATGGCTACACCTTC.

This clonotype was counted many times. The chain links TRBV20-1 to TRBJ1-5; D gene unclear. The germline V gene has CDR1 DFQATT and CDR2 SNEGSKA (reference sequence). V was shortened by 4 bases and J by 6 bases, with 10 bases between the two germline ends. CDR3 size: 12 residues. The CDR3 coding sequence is TGCAGTGCTATAGGGCGGTTTCAGCCCCAGCATTTT. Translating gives CSAIGRFQPQHF.